This T cell receptor (beta chain) was profiled in a study of Graves' ophthalmopathy and Graves' hyperthyroidism. Study-level information: Hyperthyroidism qualified as stable when ophthalmopathy did not develop within 18 months of follow-up.

This clonotype occurred many times. Its matching antigen is unknown. Overall study results and limits: A model of 13 signatures distinguished ophthalmopathy from stable hyperthyroidism at approximately 90% sensitivity and 70% to 84% specificity. Among expanded thyroid clonotypes above 0.001 frequency, most also occurred in blood.

Beta-chain TCR CDR3 regions were amplified from RNA transcripts. The library came from an HTBI-primed first-round RT-PCR and a second-round multiplex PCR. TCRdb itself ran the multiplex PCR reads through MiXCR, one entry per CDR3 protein. The table shows over a million distinct CDR3 sequences, with roughly 35% occurring only once. V gave up 5 bases and J gave up 5 bases, with 3 bases separating them. CDR1 is SEHNR, CDR2 FQNEAQ, per germline (reference sequence). This CDR3 has 11 residues. Orbital computed tomography, together with clinical symptoms, serum thyroxine, TRAb and thyroid ultrasound, was used for diagnosis.

This receptor was identified in an adult man with Graves' hyperthyroidism. The sample consisted of peripheral blood or thyroid tissue (not recorded which). The chain joins TRBV7-9 to TRBJ1-4, with D uncertain. The CDR3 here is CASSTNEKLFF. The CDR3 DNA is TGTGCCAGCAGCACAAATGAAAAACTGTTTTTT.